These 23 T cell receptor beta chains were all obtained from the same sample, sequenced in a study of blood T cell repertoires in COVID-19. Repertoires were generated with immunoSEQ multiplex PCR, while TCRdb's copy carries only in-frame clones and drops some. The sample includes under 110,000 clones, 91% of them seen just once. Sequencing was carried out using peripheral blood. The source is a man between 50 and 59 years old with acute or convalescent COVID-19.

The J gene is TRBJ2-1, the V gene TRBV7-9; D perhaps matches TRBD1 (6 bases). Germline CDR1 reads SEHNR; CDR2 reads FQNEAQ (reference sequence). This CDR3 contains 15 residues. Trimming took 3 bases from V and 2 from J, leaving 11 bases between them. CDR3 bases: TGTGCCAGCAGCTTCGCCACAGGGACCTACAATGAGCAGTTCTTC. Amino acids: CASSFATGTYNEQFF.

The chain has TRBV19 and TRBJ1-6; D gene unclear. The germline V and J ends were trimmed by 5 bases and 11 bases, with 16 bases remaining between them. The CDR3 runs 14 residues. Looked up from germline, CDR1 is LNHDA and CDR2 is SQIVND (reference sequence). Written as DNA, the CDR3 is TGTGCCAGTAGTCCAAGTGGAGTCGGGACACCCCTCCACTTT. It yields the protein CASSPSGVGTPLHF.

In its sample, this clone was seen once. CDR3 amino acids: CASSFAGGLEAFF. Written as DNA, the CDR3 is TGTGCCAGCAGTTTTGCGGGCGGGCTTGAAGCTTTCTTT. The chain is built from TRBV12-3 or TRBV12-4 and TRBJ1-1; D unclear. Trimming stripped 3 bases from V and 7 bases from J, with 12 bases between. The CDR3 sequence is 13 residues long.

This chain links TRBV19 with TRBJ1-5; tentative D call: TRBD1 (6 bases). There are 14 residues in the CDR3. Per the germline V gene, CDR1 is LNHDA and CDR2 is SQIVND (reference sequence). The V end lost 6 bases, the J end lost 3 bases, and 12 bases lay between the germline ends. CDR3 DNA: TGTGCCAGTAGGGGACATGGGAACAATCAGCCCCAGCATTTT. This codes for CASRGHGNNQPQHF. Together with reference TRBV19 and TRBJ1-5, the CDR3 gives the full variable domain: DGGITQSPKYLFRKEGQNVTLSCEQNLNHDAMYWYRQDPGQGLRLIYYSQIVNDFQKGDIAEGYSVSREKKESFPLTVTSAQKNPTAFYLCASRGHGNNQPQHFGDGTRLSIL.

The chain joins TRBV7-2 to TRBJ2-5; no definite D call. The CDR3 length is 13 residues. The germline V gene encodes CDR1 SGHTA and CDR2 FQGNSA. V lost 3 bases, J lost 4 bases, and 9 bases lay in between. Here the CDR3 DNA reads TGTGCCAGCAGCTTTGCCACGGGAGAGACCCAGTACTTC. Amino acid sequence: CASSFATGETQYF.

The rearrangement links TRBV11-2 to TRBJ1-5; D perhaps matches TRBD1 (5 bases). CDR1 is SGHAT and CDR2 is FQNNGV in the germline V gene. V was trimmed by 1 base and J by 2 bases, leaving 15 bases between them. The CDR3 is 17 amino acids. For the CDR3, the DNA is TGTGCCAGCAGCTTAGTCCCTGGGGCATTCGGCAATCAGCCCCAGCATTTT. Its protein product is CASSLVPGAFGNQPQHF.

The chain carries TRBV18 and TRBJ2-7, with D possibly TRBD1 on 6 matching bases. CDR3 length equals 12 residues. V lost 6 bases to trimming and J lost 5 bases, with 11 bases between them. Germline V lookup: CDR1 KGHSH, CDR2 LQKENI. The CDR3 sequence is CASSPNRDEQYF. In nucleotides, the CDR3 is TGTGCCAGCTCTCCTAACAGGGACGAGCAGTACTTC.

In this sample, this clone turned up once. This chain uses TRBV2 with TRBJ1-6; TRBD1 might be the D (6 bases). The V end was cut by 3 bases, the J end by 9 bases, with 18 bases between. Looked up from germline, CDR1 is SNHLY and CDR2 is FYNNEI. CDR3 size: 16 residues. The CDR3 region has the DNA TGTGCCAGCAGTGACCCGGGTGCGGGGGCTCGTTCACCCCTCCACTTT. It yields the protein CASSDPGAGARSPLHF.

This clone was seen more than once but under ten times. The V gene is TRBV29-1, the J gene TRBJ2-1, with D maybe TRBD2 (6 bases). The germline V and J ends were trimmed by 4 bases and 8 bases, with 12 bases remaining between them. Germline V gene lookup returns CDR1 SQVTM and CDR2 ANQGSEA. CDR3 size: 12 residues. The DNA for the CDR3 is TGCAGCGTTGCGCCGGGGGTTGATGAGCAGTTCTTC. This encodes CSVAPGVDEQFF.

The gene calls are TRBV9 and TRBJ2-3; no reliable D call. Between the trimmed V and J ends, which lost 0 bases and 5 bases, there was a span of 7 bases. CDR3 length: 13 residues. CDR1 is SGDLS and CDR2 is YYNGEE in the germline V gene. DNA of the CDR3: TGTGCCAGCAGCGTAGGGCCGCTAGATACGCAGTATTTT. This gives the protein CASSVGPLDTQYF. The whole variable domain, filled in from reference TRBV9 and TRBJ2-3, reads DSGVTQTPKHLITATGQRVTLRCSPRSGDLSVYWYQQSLDQGLQFLIQYYNGEERAKGNILERFSAQQFPDLHSELNLSSLELGDSALYFCASSVGPLDTQYFGPGTRLTVL.

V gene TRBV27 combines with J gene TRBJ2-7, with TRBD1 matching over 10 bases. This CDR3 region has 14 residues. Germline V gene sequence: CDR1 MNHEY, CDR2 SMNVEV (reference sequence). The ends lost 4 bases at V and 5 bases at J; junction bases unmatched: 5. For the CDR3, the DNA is TGTGCCAGCAGTTCGGGACAGGGGCCGGACGAGCAGTACTTC. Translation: CASSSGQGPDEQYF.

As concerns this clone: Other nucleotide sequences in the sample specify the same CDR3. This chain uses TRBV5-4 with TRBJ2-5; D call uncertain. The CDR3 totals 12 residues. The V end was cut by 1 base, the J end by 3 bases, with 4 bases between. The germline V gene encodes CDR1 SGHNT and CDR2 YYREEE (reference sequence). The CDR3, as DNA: TGTGCCAGCAGCTTGCCCAAAGAGACCCAGTACTTC. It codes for CASSLPKETQYF.

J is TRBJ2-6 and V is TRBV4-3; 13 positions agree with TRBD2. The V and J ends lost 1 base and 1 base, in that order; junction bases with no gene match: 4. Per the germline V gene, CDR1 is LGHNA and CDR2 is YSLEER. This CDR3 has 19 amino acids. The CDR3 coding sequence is TGCGCCAGCAGCCAAGCGACACTAGCGGGGGGGTCTGGGGCCAACGTCCTGACTTTC. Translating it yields CASSQATLAGGSGANVLTF.

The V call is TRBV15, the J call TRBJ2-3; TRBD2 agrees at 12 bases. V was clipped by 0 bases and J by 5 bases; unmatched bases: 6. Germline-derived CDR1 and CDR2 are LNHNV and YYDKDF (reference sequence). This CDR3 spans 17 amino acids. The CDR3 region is CATSRERLAGEGDTQYF. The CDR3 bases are TGTGCCACCAGCAGAGAAAGACTAGCGGGGGAAGGAGATACGCAGTATTTT.

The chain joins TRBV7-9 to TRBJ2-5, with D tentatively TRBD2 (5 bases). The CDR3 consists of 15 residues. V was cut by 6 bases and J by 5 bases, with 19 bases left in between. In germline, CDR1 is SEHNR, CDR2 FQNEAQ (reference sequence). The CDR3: CASRSSGWSKETQYF. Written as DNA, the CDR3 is TGTGCCAGCAGATCGTCGGGATGGTCCAAGGAGACCCAGTACTTC.

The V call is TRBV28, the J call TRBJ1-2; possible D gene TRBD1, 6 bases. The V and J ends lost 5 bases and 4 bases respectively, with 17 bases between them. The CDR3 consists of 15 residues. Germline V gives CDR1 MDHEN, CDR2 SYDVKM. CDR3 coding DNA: TGTGCCAGCAGTCGCGGCGGGGGGCAGGTCTATGGCTACACCTTC. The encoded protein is CASSRGGGQVYGYTF.

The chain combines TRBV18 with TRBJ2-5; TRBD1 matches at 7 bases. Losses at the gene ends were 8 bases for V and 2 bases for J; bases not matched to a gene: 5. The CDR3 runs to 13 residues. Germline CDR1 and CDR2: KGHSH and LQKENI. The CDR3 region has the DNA TGTGCCAGCCTGGGGACAGTACAAGAGACCCAGTACTTC. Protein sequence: CASLGTVQETQYF. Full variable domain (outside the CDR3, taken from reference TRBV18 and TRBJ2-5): NAGVMQNPRHLVRRRGQEARLRCSPMKGHSHVYWYRQLPEEGLKFMVYLQKENIIDESGMPKERFSAEFPKEGPSILRIQQVVRGDSAAYFCASLGTVQETQYFGPGTRLLVL.

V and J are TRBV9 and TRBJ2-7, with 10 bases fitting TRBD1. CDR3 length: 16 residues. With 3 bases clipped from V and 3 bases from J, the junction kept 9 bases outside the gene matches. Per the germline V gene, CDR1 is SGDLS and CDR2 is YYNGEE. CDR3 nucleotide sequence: TGTGCCAGCAGCGCCACCGCCGGGACAGGGGTCTACGAGCAGTACTTC. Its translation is CASSATAGTGVYEQYF.

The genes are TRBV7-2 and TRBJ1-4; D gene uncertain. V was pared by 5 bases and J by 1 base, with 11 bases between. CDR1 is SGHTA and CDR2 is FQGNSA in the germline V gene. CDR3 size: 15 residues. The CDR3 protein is CASSRDRGTNEKLFF. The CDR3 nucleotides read TGTGCCAGCAGCAGAGACCGAGGAACTAATGAAAAACTGTTTTTT.

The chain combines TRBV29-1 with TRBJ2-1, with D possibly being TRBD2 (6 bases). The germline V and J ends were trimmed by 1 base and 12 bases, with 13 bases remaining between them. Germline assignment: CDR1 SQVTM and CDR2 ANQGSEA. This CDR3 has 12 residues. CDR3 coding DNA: TGCAGCGTTGAAGTTGTGAGGGAGGCGCAGTTCTTC. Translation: CSVEVVREAQFF.

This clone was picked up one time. In DNA form, the CDR3 reads TGCGCCAGCAGCCGCACCTGGGACACCTCTAACTATGGCTACACCTTC. Translating it yields CASSRTWDTSNYGYTF. The rearrangement uses TRBV4-3 and TRBJ1-2; tentatively, D is TRBD1 (6 bases). The CDR3 is 16 residues long. Germline V gene data show CDR1 as LGHNA and CDR2 as YSLEER. V was shortened by 4 bases and J by 0 bases, with 15 bases between the two germline ends.

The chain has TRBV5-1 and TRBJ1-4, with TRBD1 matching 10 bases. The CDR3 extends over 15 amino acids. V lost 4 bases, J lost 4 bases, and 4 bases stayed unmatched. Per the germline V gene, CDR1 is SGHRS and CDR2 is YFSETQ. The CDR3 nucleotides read TGCGCCAGCAGCACCCGGACAGGGGGTAATGAAAAACTGTTTTTT. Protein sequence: CASSTRTGGNEKLFF.

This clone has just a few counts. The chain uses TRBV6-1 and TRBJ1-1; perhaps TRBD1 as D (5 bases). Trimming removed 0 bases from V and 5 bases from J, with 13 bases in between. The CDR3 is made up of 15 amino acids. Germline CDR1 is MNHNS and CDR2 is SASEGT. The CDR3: CASSEAWGLGTEAFF. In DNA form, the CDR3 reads TGTGCCAGCAGTGAAGCTTGGGGCCTGGGGACTGAAGCTTTCTTT.